A single T cell receptor (beta chain) is shown here with its context. Its specificity is not known. The sample originates from a study of T cell responses to AZD1222 COVID-19 vaccine. Overall study context: The study pooled second doses at about 4 or about 12 weeks. Overall study findings and caveats: Only 5 or 6 individuals given AZD1222 were seropositive at baseline. Two AZD1222 doses significantly raised spike-specific TCR breadth and depth over controls. The donors showed a predominance of white British ancestry and of females, with possible underestimation of clonal diversity.

Method: immunoSEQ multiplex PCR; TCRdb's copy keeps in-frame clones and lacks some. The sample lists more than 100,000 clones, under 90% occurring once. Germline CDR1 LGHDT, CDR2 YNNKEL (reference sequence). The CDR3 consists of 14 residues. V lost 1 base, J lost 0 bases, and 4 bases lay in between. The chain employs TRBV3-1 (or the pseudogene TRBV3-2) and TRBJ1-5; D unclear. The clonotype was recovered from an adult in good health. The sample here was peripheral blood, taken on day 0 of AZD1222 vaccination. The CDR3 loop reads CASSQGGSNQPQHF. In DNA form, the CDR3 reads TGTGCCAGCAGCCAAGGGGGTAGCAATCAGCCCCAGCATTTT.